The 18 T cell receptor beta chains in this list originate from one sample, sequenced in a study of beta chain features in type 1 diabetes. The antigens these receptors bind are not known. Expressed TCRB transcripts were sequenced because the isolated RNA had all been reverse transcribed beforehand. Assay used: immunoSEQ multiplex PCR; TCRdb lists only in-frame clones, some missing. The sample holds some 250,000 clones, roughly a tenth seen once. The study's findings and limits: When Type 1 diabetes patients were examined, their TCRB CDR3s proved moderately but significantly shorter in all four CD4+ subsets.

Sequenced material: naive CD4+ T cells from blood. The receptor set was obtained from a man aged 25-40 years with type 1 diabetes.

The genes are TRBV5-1 and TRBJ2-3, with 12 positions matching TRBD2. Germline-derived CDR1 and CDR2 are SGHRS and YFSETQ. The CDR3 length is 17 residues. V lost 5 bases, J lost 4 bases, and 11 bases stayed unmatched. CDR3 loop: CASRHRSGLAGSDTQYF. CDR3 nucleotides: TGCGCCAGCAGGCATCGTAGCGGACTAGCGGGATCAGATACGCAGTATTTT.

The chain joins TRBV28 to TRBJ2-5; 7 bases map to TRBD2. The CDR3 is 14 residues long. Germline V lookup: CDR1 MDHEN, CDR2 SYDVKM. The V gene end was trimmed by 6 bases and the J gene end by 0 bases; junction bases not matched to a gene: 4. CDR3 sequence reads: CASSIGGDQETQYF. The CDR3 coding sequence is TGTGCCAGCAGCATTGGGGGGGACCAAGAGACCCAGTACTTC.

This clone was found a few times. The chain is built from TRBV15 and TRBJ2-1; perhaps TRBD2 as D (6 bases). CDR1 LNHNV and CDR2 YYDKDF come from the germline V gene (reference sequence). There are 13 residues in the CDR3. Trimming removed 1 base at V and 10 bases at J, with 11 bases between. CDR3 residues: CATSRGLGEEQFF. CDR3 coding DNA: TGTGCCACCAGCAGAGGACTAGGAGAAGAGCAGTTCTTC. Supplemented by reference TRBV15 and TRBJ2-1, the full variable domain reads DAMVIQNPRYQVTQFGKPVTLSCSQTLNHNVMYWYQQKSSQAPKLLFHYYDKDFNNEADTPDNFQSRRPNTSFCFLDIRSPGLGDTAMYLCATSRGLGEEQFFGPGTRLTVL.

This clone has a handful of counts. This chain links TRBV4-1 with TRBJ2-7, with 7 positions matching TRBD1. This CDR3 is built from 16 residues. V gave up 4 bases and J gave up 1 base; unmatched junction bases: 10. Germline CDR1 reads MGHRA; CDR2 reads YSYEKL. The CDR3 sequence is CASSPRQGSESYEQYF. The CDR3 nucleotides read TGCGCCAGCAGCCCTCGACAGGGATCGGAGTCCTACGAGCAGTACTTC.

This clone was counted between two and nine times. The CDR3 DNA reads TGTGCCAGCTCACCACCTTCAGTCTCCTACGAGCAGTACTTC. The encoded protein is CASSPPSVSYEQYF. The chain carries TRBV18 and TRBJ2-7; no firm D call. Trimming shortened V by 0 bases and J by 0 bases, and 6 bases separated the two germline ends. Germline V gene data show CDR1 as KGHSH and CDR2 as LQKENI. This CDR3 has 14 residues.

This chain connects TRBV28 to TRBJ1-6; unclear D gene. The germline V gene encodes CDR1 MDHEN and CDR2 SYDVKM. This CDR3 has 13 residues. Trimming removed 7 bases from V and 10 bases from J, with 14 bases in between. CDR3 residues: CASITSGKSPLHF. The CDR3 DNA reads as TGTGCCAGCATAACGAGCGGTAAATCACCCCTCCACTTT. The full variable domain, with the rest looked up from reference TRBV28 and TRBJ1-6, is DVKVTQSSRYLVKRTGEKVFLECVQDMDHENMFWYRQDPGLGLRLIYFSYDVKMKEKGDIPEGYSVSREKKERFSLILESASTNQTSMYLCASITSGKSPLHFGNGTRLTVT.

The chain joins TRBV5-1 to TRBJ2-3, with D uncertain. The germline V and J ends were trimmed by 4 bases and 1 base, with 7 bases remaining between them. Germline V CDR1 and CDR2: SGHRS, YFSETQ. This CDR3 is 13 amino acids long. The CDR3 DNA follows: TGCGCCAGCAGCGAGCGTGGCACAGATACGCAGTATTTT. It translates to CASSERGTDTQYF. The full variable domain, completed using reference TRBV5-1 and TRBJ2-3, is KAGVTQTPRYLIKTRGQQVTLSCSPISGHRSVSWYQQTPGQGLQFLFEYFSETQRNKGNFPGRFSGRQFSNSRSEMNVSTLELGDSALYLCASSERGTDTQYFGPGTRLTVL.

V gene TRBV19 combines with J gene TRBJ1-3; 8 bases agree with TRBD1. The CDR3 is 13 amino acids. Trimming at V came to 10 bases and at J to 5 bases, leaving 7 bases not matched to a gene. Looked up from germline, CDR1 is LNHDA and CDR2 is SQIVND (reference sequence). The CDR3 DNA reads TGTGCCATCGCGGACAGGGCGCGAAACACCATATATTTT. This sequence encodes CAIADRARNTIYF.

DNA for the CDR3: TGTGCCAGCAGCTGGGACAGGGCCTCCTACGAGCAGTACTTC. This encodes CASSWDRASYEQYF. This sequence joins TRBV11-1 and TRBJ2-7, with 9 nucleotides matching TRBD1. V trimming: 4 bases; J trimming: 0 bases; junction bases outside the gene matches: 1. The germline V gene encodes CDR1 SGHAT and CDR2 FQDESV (reference sequence). The CDR3 runs 14 residues.

This clone was recorded a few times. The rearrangement joins TRBV14 to TRBJ2-2; the D gene is possibly TRBD1 (6 bases). Trimming left V 0 bases short and J 8 bases short, with 16 bases between. In germline, CDR1 is SGHDN, CDR2 FVKESK. The CDR3 has 16 amino acids. DNA for the CDR3: TGTGCCAGCAGCCAAGACAGGGGTCAGCTTGGAGGGGAGCTGTTTTTT. Translated: CASSQDRGQLGGELFF.

The V and J genes are TRBV9 and TRBJ2-3; TRBD1 matches 10 bases. CDR3 length equals 14 residues. CDR1 is SGDLS and CDR2 is YYNGEE in the germline V gene. The trim removed 7 bases at V and 4 bases at J, leaving 6 bases unmatched. This CDR3 reads CASGGTGVSDTQYF. As DNA, the CDR3 is TGTGCCAGCGGAGGGACAGGGGTATCAGATACGCAGTATTTT.

This clone has more than one count but fewer than ten. The chain combines TRBV6-1 with TRBJ2-1; D gene ambiguous. Trimming shortened V by 6 bases and J by 8 bases, and 17 bases separated the two germline ends. The germline V gene has CDR1 MNHNS and CDR2 SASEGT. This CDR3 is 14 amino acids long. The CDR3 sequence is CASSSRPGRDEQFF. The CDR3 region has the DNA TGTGCCAGCAGCTCTCGCCCGGGTCGTGATGAGCAGTTCTTC.

This clone came up a few times. V is TRBV20-1 and J is TRBJ1-2; tentative D call: TRBD1 (5 bases). Germline V gene lookup returns CDR1 DFQATT and CDR2 SNEGSKA (reference sequence). V shed 4 bases and J shed 5 bases, with 8 bases lying between them. This CDR3 has 11 amino acids. The DNA of the CDR3 is TGCAGTGCTACCGGGGGATATGGCTACACCTTC. This translates into CSATGGYGYTF.

The chain recombines TRBV5-1 with TRBJ2-1, with 9 bases lining up with TRBD2. The ends lost 0 bases at V and 9 bases at J; junction bases unmatched: 7. The CDR3 extends over 15 amino acids. Germline V gene lookup returns CDR1 SGHRS and CDR2 YFSETQ. This CDR3 reads CASSLVLAGETEQFF. CDR3 sequence (DNA): TGCGCCAGCAGCTTGGTCTTAGCGGGGGAAACTGAGCAGTTCTTC.

In this sample, this clone turned up a few times. The rearrangement links TRBV7-8 to TRBJ1-6, with D perhaps matching TRBD1 (6 bases). Germline CDR1 reads SGHVS; CDR2 reads FQNEAQ. This CDR3 is built from 14 residues. Trimming removed 3 bases from V and 9 bases from J, with 12 bases in between. The DNA for the CDR3 is TGTGCCAGCAGCTTCCCAGGGGTCGGTTCACCCCTCCACTTT. It is translated as CASSFPGVGSPLHF. Full variable domain (missing parts from reference TRBV7-8 and TRBJ1-6): GAGVSQSPRYKVAKRGQDVALRCDPISGHVSLFWYQQALGQGPEFLTYFQNEAQLDKSGLPSDRFFAERPEGSVSTLKIQRTQQEDSAVYLCASSFPGVGSPLHFGNGTRLTVT.

This clone was detected a few times. This sequence joins TRBV5-1 and TRBJ2-7; TRBD1 matches at 7 bases. CDR3 size: 14 residues. V lost 0 bases to trimming and J lost 5 bases; unmatched junction nucleotides: 5. Germline values: CDR1 SGHRS, CDR2 YFSETQ. The CDR3 loop reads CASSLGQGVNEQYF. The DNA for the CDR3 is TGCGCCAGCAGCTTGGGACAGGGTGTCAACGAGCAGTACTTC.

The J gene is TRBJ2-3, the V gene TRBV19, with a tentative D call TRBD2 (5 bases). The ends were cut back, 0 bases at V and 9 bases at J, with 13 bases in the middle. Germline assignment: CDR1 LNHDA and CDR2 SQIVND (reference sequence). CDR3 length: 14 amino acids. The CDR3 nucleotides are TGTGCCAGTAGTATAGATCGAGGGCCCAGCACGCAGTATTTT. This encodes CASSIDRGPSTQYF.

This clone has only a few counts. V usage is TRBV7-9 and J usage is TRBJ1-1; 10 bases agree with TRBD1. The CDR3 is made up of 15 amino acids. Germline V lookup: CDR1 SEHNR, CDR2 FQNEAQ (reference sequence). Trimming removed 5 bases from V and 4 bases from J; junction bases left unmatched: 7. The CDR3: CASSPSGTGVTEAFF. The CDR3 nucleotides read TGTGCCAGCAGCCCCTCCGGGACAGGGGTCACTGAAGCTTTCTTT.